This T cell receptor beta chain was sequenced during a study of early T cells in non-severe SARS-CoV-2 infection. The overall study: The authors sequenced bulk RNA from unsorted whole blood, leaving chains unpaired.

This clonotype was recorded at least ten times. Germline V gene data show CDR1 as LNHDA and CDR2 as SQIVND (reference sequence). Trimming cost V 2 bases and J 1 base, with 9 bases left between them. This CDR3 spans 15 amino acids. Individual cDNA molecules carried attached unique molecular identifiers. TCRdb re-called the 5' RACE reads through MiXCR, storing one row per CDR3 protein. The table has tens of thousands of distinct CDR3 sequences, 4% to 5% seen once. This chain links TRBV19 with TRBJ1-5; a weak D match, TRBD1 (5 bases). The sequence derives from an adult who was a healthcare worker with PCR-confirmed SARS-CoV-2 infection or an uninfected control (not recorded which). Sequencing was performed on whole blood. CDR3 in amino acids: CASSITGTSNQPQHF. The CDR3 DNA reads as TGTGCCAGTAGTATAACCGGGACCAGCAATCAGCCCCAGCATTTT.